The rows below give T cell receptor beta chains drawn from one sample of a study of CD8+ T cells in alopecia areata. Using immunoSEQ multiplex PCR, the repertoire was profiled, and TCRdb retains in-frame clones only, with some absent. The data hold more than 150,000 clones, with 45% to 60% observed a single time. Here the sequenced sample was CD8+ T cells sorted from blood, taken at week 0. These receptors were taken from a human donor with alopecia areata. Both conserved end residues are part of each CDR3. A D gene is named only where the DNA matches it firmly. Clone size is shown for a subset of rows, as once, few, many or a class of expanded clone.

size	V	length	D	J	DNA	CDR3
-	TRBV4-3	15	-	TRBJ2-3	TGCGCCAGCAGCCAAGCCAGTGCTAGCACAGATACGCAGTATTTT	CASSQASASTDTQYF
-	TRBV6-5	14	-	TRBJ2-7	TGTGCCAGCAGTTACTCTCCGGACTCCTACGAGCAGTACTTC	CASSYSPDSYEQYF
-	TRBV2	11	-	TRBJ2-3	TGTGCCACCTCGGGGACTGATACGCAGTATTTT	CATSGTDTQYF
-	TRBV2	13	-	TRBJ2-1	TGTGCCAGCAGTGAAGCGCCGGGGGTTGAGCAGTTCTTC	CASSEAPGVEQFF
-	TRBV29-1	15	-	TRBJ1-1	TGCAGCGTTGAAGGTCGGAGCTTTTTGAACACTGAAGCTTTCTTT	CSVEGRSFLNTEAFF
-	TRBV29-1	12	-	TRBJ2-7	TGCAGCGTTGGACCAGGGTCCTACGAGCAGTACTTC	CSVGPGSYEQYF
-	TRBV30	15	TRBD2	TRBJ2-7	TGTGCCTGGAGTGATGGGACTAGCGGCTCCTACGAGCAGTACTTC	CAWSDGTSGSYEQYF
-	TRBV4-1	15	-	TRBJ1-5	TGCGCCAGCAGCCAAGCGCCCTATAGCAATCAGCCCCAGCATTTT	CASSQAPYSNQPQHF
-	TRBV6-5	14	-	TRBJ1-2	TGTGCCAGCAGGACACTAGATGACAGCTATGGCTACACCTTC	CASRTLDDSYGYTF
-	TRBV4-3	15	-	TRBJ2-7	TGCGCCAGCAGCCAAGGTACCGGACAGAGCTACGAGCAGTACTTC	CASSQGTGQSYEQYF
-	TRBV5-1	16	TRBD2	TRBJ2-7	TGCGCCAGCAGCTTGGCCTCGGGGGGGCAAGACTACGAGCAGTACTTC	CASSLASGGQDYEQYF
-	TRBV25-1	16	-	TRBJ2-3	TGTGCCAGCAGTACCCCCACTGGAGGGGTGGCAGATACGCAGTATTTT	CASSTPTGGVADTQYF
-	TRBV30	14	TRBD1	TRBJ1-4	TGTGCCTGGTCCGAACAGGGGTATATTGAAAAACTGTTTTTT	CAWSEQGYIEKLFF
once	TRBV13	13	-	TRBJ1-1	TGTGCCAGCAGCTTAAGGGAGGAGACTGAAGCTTTCTTT	CASSLREETEAFF
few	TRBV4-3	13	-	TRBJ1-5	TGCGCCAGCAGCCAAGGTAGCAATCAGCCCCAGCATTTT	CASSQGSNQPQHF
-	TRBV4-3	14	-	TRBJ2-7	TGCGCCAGCAGCCCCCGGGACGGAGACTACGAGCAGTACTTC	CASSPRDGDYEQYF
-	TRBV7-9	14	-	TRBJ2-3	TGTGCCAGCAGGCCGGAGCGCCTCACAGATACGCAGTATTTT	CASRPERLTDTQYF
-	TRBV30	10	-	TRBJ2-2	TGTGCCCTCAAGGCCGGGGAGCTGTTTTTT	CALKAGELFF
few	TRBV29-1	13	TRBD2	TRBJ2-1	TGCAGCGTTGAATGGACTAGAAACAATGAGCAGTTCTTC	CSVEWTRNNEQFF
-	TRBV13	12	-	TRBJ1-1	TGTGCCAGCAGCCCCGACCGGATCGAAGCTTTCTTT	CASSPDRIEAFF
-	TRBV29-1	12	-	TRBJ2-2	TGCAGCGTTGAATTAGCTTCCGGGGAGCTGTTTTTT	CSVELASGELFF
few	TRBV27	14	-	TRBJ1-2	TGTGCCAGCAGTCCACCGGGAACCGTTTATGGCTACACCTTC	CASSPPGTVYGYTF
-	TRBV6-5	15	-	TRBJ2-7	TGTGCCAGCAGCCTTGGGACGGGGAACACCTACGAGCAGTACTTC	CASSLGTGNTYEQYF
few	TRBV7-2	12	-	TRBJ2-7	TGTGCCAGCAGCCAGGCGCCGTACGAGCAGTACTTC	CASSQAPYEQYF
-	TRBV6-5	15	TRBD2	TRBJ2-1	TGTGCCAGCACTTCCATAGCGGGGGGGCGATATGAGCAGTTCTTC	CASTSIAGGRYEQFF
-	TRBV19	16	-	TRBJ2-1	TGTGCCAGTAGTATAGATGCGGCGGTCTCCTACAATGAGCAGTTCTTC	CASSIDAAVSYNEQFF
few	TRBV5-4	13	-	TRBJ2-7	TGTGCCAGCAGCTTAGATGAGTCCTACGAGCAGTACTTC	CASSLDESYEQYF
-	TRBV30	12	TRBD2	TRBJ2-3	TGTGCCTTTAGCGGGGGCACAGATACGCAGTATTTT	CAFSGGTDTQYF
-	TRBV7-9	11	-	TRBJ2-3	TGTGCCAGCACCCTGATAGATACGCAGTATTTT	CASTLIDTQYF
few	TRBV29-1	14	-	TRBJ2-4	TGCAGCGTTGAACTCACAGCGAATAAAAACATTCAGTACTTC	CSVELTANKNIQYF
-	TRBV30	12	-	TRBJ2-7	TGTGCCGAGAGCGAAGGGTCAGGCGAGCAGTACTTC	CAESEGSGEQYF
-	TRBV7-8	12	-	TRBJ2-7	TGTGCCAGCAGCTTAGGAGGGGACGAGCAGTACTTC	CASSLGGDEQYF
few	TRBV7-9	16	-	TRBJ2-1	TGTGCCAGCAGCTTAAACCCCCGACCCAAAGGCAATGAGCAGTTCTTC	CASSLNPRPKGNEQFF
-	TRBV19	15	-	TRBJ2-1	TGTGCCAGTAGTATAGATTTAGAGGTATACAATGAGCAGTTCTTC	CASSIDLEVYNEQFF
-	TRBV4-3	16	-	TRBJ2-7	TGCGCCAGCAGCCAAGACTCGGGCAGGGCGTCCTACGAGCAGTACTTC	CASSQDSGRASYEQYF
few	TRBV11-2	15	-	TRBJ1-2	TGTGCCAGCAGCCCCCAAGGGGGGAGCGACGATGGCTACACCTTC	CASSPQGGSDDGYTF
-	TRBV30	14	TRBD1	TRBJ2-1	TGTGCCTGGAGTCCCGGGACAGGGGACAATGAGCAGTTCTTC	CAWSPGTGDNEQFF
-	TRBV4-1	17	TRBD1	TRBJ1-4	TGCGCCAGCAGCCCCGGGGACAGAGGCGCAACTAATGAAAAACTGTTTTTT	CASSPGDRGATNEKLFF
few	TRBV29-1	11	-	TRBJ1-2	TGCAGCGTCCAGGGTAGCTATGGCTACACCTTC	CSVQGSYGYTF
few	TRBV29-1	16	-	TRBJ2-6	TGCAGCGTTGAAGACATTGAGGGGAGTGGGGCCAACGTCCTGACTTTC	CSVEDIEGSGANVLTF
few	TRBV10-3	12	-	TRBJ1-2	TGTGCCATCAGGGGTGGAGACTATGGCTACACCTTC	CAIRGGDYGYTF
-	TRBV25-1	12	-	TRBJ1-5	TGTGCCAGCACCGTGGGGAATCAGCCCCAGCATTTT	CASTVGNQPQHF
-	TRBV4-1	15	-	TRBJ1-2	TGCGCCAGCAGCCAAGGGAATCCAGCTAACTATGGCTACACCTTC	CASSQGNPANYGYTF
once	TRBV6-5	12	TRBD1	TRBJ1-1	TGTGCCAGCAGCCCCGGGACAGCTGAAGCTTTCTTT	CASSPGTAEAFF
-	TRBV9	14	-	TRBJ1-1	TGTGCCAGCAGCGTAGCGGCCGGTAACACTGAAGCTTTCTTT	CASSVAAGNTEAFF
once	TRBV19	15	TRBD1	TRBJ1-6	TGTGCCTCACAGGGGACCATCTCCTATAATTCACCCCTCCACTTT	CASQGTISYNSPLHF
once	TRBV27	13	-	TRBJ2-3	TGTGCCAGCAGTTCACAGGGTCCAGATACGCAGTATTTT	CASSSQGPDTQYF
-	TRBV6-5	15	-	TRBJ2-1	TGTGCCAGCAGTTACCGTGCGGTACGGGACAATGAGCAGTTCTTC	CASSYRAVRDNEQFF
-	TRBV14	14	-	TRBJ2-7	TGTGCCAGCAGCCAAAGTACAGGCTTCTACGAGCAGTACTTC	CASSQSTGFYEQYF
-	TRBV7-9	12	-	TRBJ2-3	TGTGCCGACGAACATGGGGGAGATACGCAGTATTTT	CADEHGGDTQYF
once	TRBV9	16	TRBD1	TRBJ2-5	TGTGCCAGCAGCGTAGAAGGGACAGGGTTTGAAGAGACCCAGTACTTC	CASSVEGTGFEETQYF
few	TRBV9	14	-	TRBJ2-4	TGTGCCAGCACCCTCCGGGGAACCCCAAACATTCAGTACTTC	CASTLRGTPNIQYF
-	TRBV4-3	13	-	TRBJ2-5	TGCGCCAGCAGCCAAGGACAGCTAGAGACCCAGTACTTC	CASSQGQLETQYF